The 17 T cell receptor beta chains in this list originate from one sample, sequenced in a study of T cell responses to AZD1222 COVID-19 vaccine. The repertoire was sequenced with immunoSEQ multiplex PCR; TCRdb's copy has only in-frame clones and lacks some. The data contain over 85,000 clones, about 85% of them singletons. The specimen was peripheral blood, collected on day 0 of AZD1222 vaccination. The receptors were sampled from an adult in good health.

V is TRBV29-1 and J is TRBJ1-3, with TRBD1 matching 7 bases. V shed 6 bases, J shed 4 bases, and the junction held 6 bases outside the gene matches. This CDR3 spans 13 amino acids. In germline, CDR1 is SQVTM, CDR2 ANQGSEA. CDR3 coding DNA: TGCAGCGTCGTCCGGGACAGCGGAAACACCATATATTTT. It yields the protein CSVVRDSGNTIYF.

This chain links TRBV27 with TRBJ1-2; maybe TRBD1 (5 bases). This CDR3 contains 14 residues. The V gene's germline CDR1 is MNHEY and CDR2 SMNVEV (reference sequence). Trimming removed 4 bases from V and 8 bases from J, with 17 bases in between. The CDR3: CASSSPGTMPGYTF. The DNA for the CDR3 is TGTGCCAGCAGTTCTCCCGGGACGATGCCCGGCTACACCTTC.

J is TRBJ1-3 and V is TRBV12-2. TRBV12-2 is assigned pseudogene status. This CDR3 region has 13 residues. As DNA, the CDR3 is TGTGCAAGTCGCTCGCACCGGGCAAACACCATATATTTT. This codes for CASRSHRANTIYF.

This chain joins TRBV6-6 and TRBJ1-1; a possible D gene is TRBD1 (5 bases). Germline V lookup: CDR1 MNHNY, CDR2 SVGAGI (reference sequence). The CDR3 consists of 13 residues. The V and J ends lost 8 bases and 1 base respectively, with 11 bases between them. CDR3 residues: CASRGFGNTEAFF. Here the CDR3 DNA reads TGTGCCAGCCGGGGGTTTGGGAACACTGAAGCTTTCTTT.

This clone has only one observation. The chain has TRBV5-1 and TRBJ2-3; TRBD2 is a possible D gene (5 bases). Trimming took off 5 bases at V and 2 bases at J, with 15 bases between the two ends. The CDR3 extends over 15 amino acids. The germline gives CDR1 SGHRS, CDR2 YFSETQ. The CDR3 DNA reads TGCGCCAGCAGAGTCACCAGCGGTTCCACAGATACGCAGTATTTT. This encodes CASRVTSGSTDTQYF.

The chain links TRBV24-1 to TRBJ1-4; the match to TRBD1 covers 10 bases. The CDR3 is made up of 15 amino acids. CDR1 is KGHDR and CDR2 is SFDVKD in the germline V gene. The trim removed 4 bases at V and 8 bases at J, leaving 6 bases unmatched. The CDR3 region is CATSELTGGTEKLFF. As DNA, the CDR3 is TGTGCCACCAGTGAGCTGACAGGGGGCACGGAAAAACTGTTTTTT.

The chain uses TRBV10-3 and TRBJ2-7, with unresolved D. The CDR3 contains 11 residues. With 3 bases removed from V and 5 bases from J, the gap between germline ends came to 5 bases. CDR1 is ENHRY and CDR2 is SYGVKD in the germline V gene. The DNA of the CDR3 is TGTGCCATCAGTGATCTGCACGAGCAGTACTTC. It is translated as CAISDLHEQYF.

The CDR3 coding sequence is TGTGCCAGCAGCTTAACAGGGGCCTTTGGCTACACCTTC. Translating gives CASSLTGAFGYTF. This rearrangement joins TRBV11-2 to TRBJ1-2, with 7 nucleotides matching TRBD1. Germline V gene sequence: CDR1 SGHAT, CDR2 FQNNGV. The CDR3 has 13 amino acids. The ends lost 2 bases at V and 7 bases at J; junction bases unmatched: 4.

The CDR3 DNA reads as TGTGCCACCAGTGAGCGGGGTGGGACAGGGGGCGGCGAGCAGTACTTC. Residues: CATSERGGTGGGEQYF. The V and J genes are TRBV24-1 and TRBJ2-7, with TRBD1 matching over 12 bases. There are 16 residues in the CDR3. The V and J ends lost 4 bases and 6 bases, in that order; junction bases with no gene match: 9. CDR1 is KGHDR and CDR2 is SFDVKD in the germline V gene.

The genes are TRBV28 and TRBJ2-7, with TRBD2 as a possible D gene (5 bases). Trimming shortened V by 4 bases and J by 7 bases, and 23 bases separated the two germline ends. Germline V gene sequence: CDR1 MDHEN, CDR2 SYDVKM. The CDR3 is made up of 16 amino acids. In DNA, the CDR3 is TGTGCCAGCAGTTCCCCCGCCAGCGGCGAAAGACGGGAGCAGTACTTC. This sequence encodes CASSSPASGERREQYF.

This chain uses TRBV2 with TRBJ2-3; D remains unclear. The germline V gene has CDR1 SNHLY and CDR2 FYNNEI. With 8 bases removed from V and 2 bases from J, the gap between germline ends came to 17 bases. CDR3 size: 15 residues. CDR3 sequence reads: CASSMGRPITDTQYF. CDR3 nucleotide sequence: TGTGCCAGCTCTATGGGCAGGCCGATCACAGATACGCAGTATTTT.

The rearrangement joins TRBV6-1 to TRBJ1-1; TRBD1 agrees at 8 bases. The germline V gene has CDR1 MNHNS and CDR2 SASEGT. V shed 1 base and J 6 bases; nucleotides not matched to a gene: 4. This CDR3 has 14 residues. In DNA form, the CDR3 reads TGTGCCAGCAGTGAAGACAGGGGGTCCGCTGAAGCTTTCTTT. Protein product: CASSEDRGSAEAFF.

The rearrangement joins TRBV19 to TRBJ1-5, with 8 bases aligning to TRBD1. The V and J ends lost 1 base and 0 bases, in that order; junction bases with no gene match: 8. There are 18 residues in the CDR3. Germline V CDR1 and CDR2: LNHDA, SQIVND (reference sequence). DNA of the CDR3: TGTGCCAGTAGTATAGTTTACGACAGGGGATATAGCAATCAGCCCCAGCATTTT. Its protein product is CASSIVYDRGYSNQPQHF.

The chain carries TRBV4-1 and TRBJ2-3; weak D call: TRBD2 (5 bases). This CDR3 spans 17 amino acids. Germline-derived CDR1 and CDR2 are MGHRA and YSYEKL. V was pared by 4 bases and J by 0 bases, with 17 bases between. The CDR3 loop reads CASSRLGGRASTDTQYF. The CDR3 bases are TGCGCCAGCAGCCGGCTAGGTGGGCGGGCGAGCACAGATACGCAGTATTTT.

The chain carries TRBV7-9 and TRBJ1-1; D is perhaps TRBD1 (5 bases). V lost 11 bases and J 4 bases, leaving 11 bases between the germline ends. Germline values: CDR1 SEHNR, CDR2 FQNEAQ (reference sequence). CDR3 length equals 11 residues. For the CDR3, the DNA is TGTGCCGAAAGGGGCTCCACTGAAGCTTTCTTT. It yields the protein CAERGSTEAFF.

This chain connects TRBV3-1 (or the pseudogene TRBV3-2) to TRBJ2-5, with 7 bases lining up with TRBD2. The CDR3 has 14 residues. Germline CDR1 reads LGHDT; CDR2 reads YNNKEL (reference sequence). After removal of 5 bases from V and 0 bases from J, the junction contained 3 bases not matched to a gene. The CDR3 DNA reads as TGTGCCAGCAGCGGAGCGGGGTACCAAGAGACCCAGTACTTC. Protein sequence: CASSGAGYQETQYF.

The chain couples TRBV6-5 to TRBJ2-1; D is uncertain. This CDR3 has 13 amino acids. The germline V and J ends were trimmed by 7 bases and 0 bases, with 7 bases remaining between them. Germline CDR1 MNHEY, CDR2 SVGAGI. The CDR3 DNA follows: TGTGCCAGCATCTGGAGCTCCTACAATGAGCAGTTCTTC. Encoded protein: CASIWSSYNEQFF.